The next 27 T cell receptor beta chains were all read from a single sample in a study of beta chain features in type 1 diabetes. Study-wide findings and caveats: There was a moderate but significant shortening of TCRB CDR3s in all four CD4+ subsets of Type 1 diabetes patients.

Their antigens are not known. The investigators reverse transcribed all of the isolated RNA, so they sequenced expressed TCRB transcripts. Profiling relied on immunoSEQ multiplex PCR, and the TCRdb table lists in-frame clones only, not all of them. Here the sample spans about 170,000 clones, approximately 7.8% being singletons. Material: central memory CD4+ T cells from blood. The receptors were gathered from a woman between 35 and 50 years old with type 1 diabetes.

This chain connects TRBV7-3 to TRBJ2-1; no clear D gene. CDR1 SGHTA and CDR2 FQGTGA come from the germline V gene. The V end lost 5 bases, the J end lost 5 bases, and 10 bases lay between the germline ends. This CDR3 spans 13 amino acids. This CDR3 is CASSPSPDNEQFF. The CDR3 DNA reads TGTGCCAGCAGCCCATCGCCAGACAATGAGCAGTTCTTC.

J is TRBJ1-6 and V is TRBV15; 7 bases agree with TRBD1. V lost 0 bases, J lost 6 bases, and 8 bases stayed unmatched. This CDR3 spans 17 amino acids. Germline CDR1 and CDR2: LNHNV and YYDKDF (reference sequence). CDR3 nucleotide sequence: TGTGCCACCAGCAGAGACCTCGGGACAGCCGGTAATTCACCCCTCCACTTT. The encoded protein is CATSRDLGTAGNSPLHF.

V and J are TRBV4-3 and TRBJ1-4, with TRBD1 identical over 8 bases. The CDR3 loop spans 18 amino acids. The trim removed 2 bases at V and 4 bases at J, leaving 12 bases unmatched. Per the germline V gene, CDR1 is LGHNA and CDR2 is YSLEER. The CDR3 bases are TGCGCCAGCAGCCAATCAATGGCAGGGGGCTGGGATAATGAAAAACTGTTTTTT. Protein sequence: CASSQSMAGGWDNEKLFF.

This clone was found a few times. CDR3 protein: CASSPSQGYEQYF. The CDR3 DNA reads as TGCGCCAGCAGCCCTTCCCAGGGGTACGAGCAGTACTTC. The rearrangement links TRBV5-1 to TRBJ2-7; D may be TRBD1 (6 bases). Germline V gives CDR1 SGHRS, CDR2 YFSETQ. This CDR3 comprises 13 residues. V was trimmed by 4 bases and J by 4 bases, leaving 12 bases between them.

V and J are TRBV7-2 and TRBJ2-1, with D possibly TRBD1 on 5 matching bases. V was shortened by 1 base and J by 7 bases, with 11 bases between the two germline ends. The germline CDR1 and CDR2 sequences are SGHTA and FQGNSA. The CDR3 has 14 amino acids. Here the CDR3 DNA reads TGTGCCAGCAGCTTAGGGCAGGGCGGAAATGAGCAGTTCTTC. Protein sequence: CASSLGQGGNEQFF.

This clone was counted only a few times. The chain joins TRBV18 to TRBJ1-2, with D possibly being TRBD1 (5 bases). There are 13 residues in the CDR3. Trimming took 2 bases from V and 8 from J, leaving 12 bases between them. Per germline, CDR1 KGHSH and CDR2 LQKENI. The DNA for the CDR3 is TGTGCCAGCTCACCAGACAGTGCTCTAGGCTACACCTTC. This sequence encodes CASSPDSALGYTF.

This clone was counted between two and nine times. This chain uses TRBV4-3 with TRBJ1-2; maybe TRBD1 (5 bases). In germline, CDR1 is LGHNA, CDR2 YSLEER. The CDR3 loop spans 17 amino acids. V lost 3 bases to trimming and J lost 6 bases, with 23 bases between them. Here the CDR3 DNA reads TGCGCCAGCAGCCAGGGGCTCAGGGAGGCCCTAACGGATGGCTACACCTTC. Its translation: CASSQGLREALTDGYTF.

The CDR3 nucleotides read TGTGCCAGCAGCCTTGGAGGAGGAGTTCACGGGGCCGGGGAGCTGTTTTTT. Protein product: CASSLGGGVHGAGELFF. The chain employs TRBV5-4 and TRBJ2-2; D may be TRBD2 (5 bases). CDR3 size: 17 residues. Germline-derived CDR1 and CDR2 are SGHNT and YYREEE (reference sequence). The V gene lost 4 bases and the J gene lost 6 bases, with 22 bases spanning the gap.

The CDR3 region is CASSSQSVYPDTQYF. CDR3 sequence (DNA): TGCGCCAGCAGCTCCCAGAGCGTTTACCCAGATACGCAGTATTTT. The chain couples TRBV4-3 to TRBJ2-3; D not certain. This CDR3 spans 15 amino acids. CDR1 is LGHNA, CDR2 YSLEER, per germline. Trimming took 5 bases from V and 4 from J, leaving 16 bases between them.

This clone was observed a handful of times. The chain uses TRBV5-6 and TRBJ1-1; D remains unclear. V was cut by 1 base and J by 5 bases, with 6 bases left in between. This CDR3 has 12 amino acids. Germline CDR1 and CDR2: SGHDT and YYEEEE. CDR3 loop: CASSLSRTEAFF. The CDR3 nucleotides are TGTGCCAGCAGCTTGAGCCGAACTGAAGCTTTCTTT.

Only a few counts were recorded for this clone. The chain carries TRBV28 and TRBJ1-1, with D possibly being TRBD1 (5 bases). CDR1 and CDR2 (germline): MDHEN, SYDVKM. The CDR3 is 14 amino acids. The V and J ends lost 7 bases and 5 bases respectively, with 17 bases between them. For the CDR3, the DNA is TGTGCCAGCACCCGAGGTGGGGGAGGAACTGAAGCTTTCTTT. This encodes CASTRGGGGTEAFF.

This clone showed up just a few times. The V call is TRBV4-1, the J call TRBJ2-7; D ambiguous. Trimming stripped 4 bases from V and 2 bases from J, with 18 bases between. Germline CDR1 MGHRA, CDR2 YSYEKL. The CDR3 totals 16 residues. CDR3 sequence: CASSLRENSSPYEQYF. In nucleotides, the CDR3 is TGCGCCAGCAGCCTTAGAGAAAATTCCTCCCCCTACGAGCAGTACTTC.

This chain links TRBV20-1 with TRBJ1-4, with D unclear. V was trimmed by 6 bases and J by 8 bases, leaving 10 bases between them. This CDR3 has 11 amino acids. The germline V gene encodes CDR1 DFQATT and CDR2 SNEGSKA (reference sequence). The CDR3 sequence is CSAGLPEKLFF. The CDR3 DNA is TGCAGTGCAGGACTCCCGGAAAAACTGTTTTTT.

The V call is TRBV7-8, the J call TRBJ1-5; 12 bases agree with TRBD1. The junction had 7 bases not matched to a gene; V was cut back by 5 bases and J by 5 bases. CDR3 length: 16 residues. Per the germline V gene, CDR1 is SGHVS and CDR2 is FQNEAQ. This chain's CDR3 is CASSGRGQGAHQPQHF. The CDR3 DNA follows: TGTGCCAGCAGCGGGAGGGGACAGGGGGCTCATCAGCCCCAGCATTTT. Full variable domain (rest looked up from reference TRBV7-8 and TRBJ1-5): GAGVSQSPRYKVAKRGQDVALRCDPISGHVSLFWYQQALGQGPEFLTYFQNEAQLDKSGLPSDRFFAERPEGSVSTLKIQRTQQEDSAVYLCASSGRGQGAHQPQHFGDGTRLSIL.

This clone was seen only a few times. The chain carries TRBV5-4 and TRBJ2-1; 10 positions agree with TRBD2. J lost 5 bases, V lost 4 bases, and 6 bases had no gene match. Germline lookup yields CDR1 SGHNT and CDR2 YYREEE (reference sequence). This CDR3 region has 15 residues. The CDR3 DNA reads as TGTGCCAGCAGCGCCTCTAGCGGGAGCCACAATGAGCAGTTCTTC. This gives the protein CASSASSGSHNEQFF.

This clone was detected a few times. The chain is built from TRBV15 and TRBJ1-1; 10 bases match TRBD1. Germline V gene lookup returns CDR1 LNHNV and CDR2 YYDKDF (reference sequence). The V and J ends lost 4 bases and 6 bases, in that order; junction bases with no gene match: 5. There are 14 residues in the CDR3. This CDR3 is CATSTTGTGAEAFF. The CDR3, as DNA: TGTGCCACCAGCACAACGGGGACAGGGGCTGAAGCTTTCTTT.

In regard to this clone: At one of its ends the junction is not consistent with the germline gene, which may arise from a read error. The genes are TRBV7-2 and TRBJ2-3; 12 bases agree with TRBD2. CDR3 size: 15 residues. Germline V gene sequence: CDR1 SGHTA, CDR2 FQGNSA. CDR3 DNA: TGTGCCAGCAGCCTAGCGGGGGGGCCATCAGATACGCAGTATTTT. Translated, it gives CASSLAGGPSDTQYF.

This clone was counted between two and nine times. Other DNA sequences in this specimen translate into the identical CDR3. For the CDR3, the DNA is TGTGCCAGCAGCCAAGATCCGCAGGGGGACACTGAAGCTTTCTTT. Protein sequence: CASSQDPQGDTEAFF. The chain joins TRBV4-2 to TRBJ1-1; 7 bases are shared with TRBD1. J was trimmed by 3 bases and V by 0 bases; bases with no gene match: 4. Germline lookup yields CDR1 LGHNA and CDR2 YNFKEQ. The CDR3 consists of 15 residues.

This clone was found a few times. This CDR3 is CASSLGDLNQPQHF. CDR3 coding DNA: TGTGCCAGCAGCTTAGGAGACTTAAATCAGCCCCAGCATTTT. The V call is TRBV7-6, the J call TRBJ1-5; D is undetermined. Trimming took off 1 base at V and 4 bases at J, with 8 bases between the two ends. Germline CDR1 reads SGHVS; CDR2 reads FNYEAQ. This CDR3 comprises 14 residues.

The chain employs TRBV4-3 and TRBJ1-1; D call uncertain. Germline CDR1 and CDR2: LGHNA and YSLEER. The CDR3 consists of 15 residues. V lost 2 bases and J 1 base, leaving 11 bases between the germline ends. The CDR3 nucleotides read TGCGCCAGCAGCCAACTGTACCAAGCGAACACTGAAGCTTTCTTT. Protein: CASSQLYQANTEAFF.

This clone has more than one count but fewer than ten. The rearrangement links TRBV29-1 to TRBJ1-1, with 9 nucleotides matching TRBD1. V shed 3 bases, J shed 11 bases, and the junction held 13 bases outside the gene matches. The CDR3 is 14 residues long. The germline V gene encodes CDR1 SQVTM and CDR2 ANQGSEA. The CDR3 reads CSVDGEQGARIAFF. Here the CDR3 DNA reads TGCAGCGTTGATGGCGAACAGGGGGCGCGAATCGCTTTCTTT. The full variable domain, completed using reference TRBV29-1 and TRBJ1-1, is SAVISQKPSRDICQRGTSLTIQCQVDSQVTMMFWYRQQPGQSLTLIATANQGSEATYESGFVIDKFPISRPNLTFSTLTVSNMSPEDSSIYLCSVDGEQGARIAFFGQGTRLTVV.

The V and J genes are TRBV30 and TRBJ2-3; D perhaps matches TRBD1 (6 bases). CDR1 is GTSNPN and CDR2 is SVGIG in the germline V gene (reference sequence). The CDR3 consists of 14 residues. V gave up 0 bases and J gave up 2 bases, with 9 bases separating them. As DNA, the CDR3 is TGTGCCTGGAGTGTGGGACAAGTCACAGATACGCAGTATTTT. Translated: CAWSVGQVTDTQYF.

The chain has TRBV6-5 and TRBJ1-4, with D possibly matching TRBD1 (6 bases). V lost 3 bases to trimming and J lost 0 bases, with 8 bases between them. There are 15 residues in the CDR3. Per the germline V gene, CDR1 is MNHEY and CDR2 is SVGAGI. The CDR3: CASSYGTPTNEKLFF. The CDR3 DNA follows: TGTGCCAGCAGTTATGGGACACCAACTAATGAAAAACTGTTTTTT.

This clone has only a few counts. This sequence joins TRBV5-8 and TRBJ1-1, with D possibly TRBD1 on 5 matching bases. The V end lost 4 bases, the J end lost 8 bases, and 12 bases lay between the germline ends. From germline, CDR1 is SGHTS and CDR2 YDEGEE. The CDR3 has 12 residues. In DNA, the CDR3 is TGTGCCAGCAGCCCCGGGGGACTCGAAGCTTTCTTT. Amino acids: CASSPGGLEAFF.

The V call is TRBV2, the J call TRBJ1-1; D is unclear. This CDR3 is built from 13 residues. The V end was cut by 5 bases, the J end by 1 base, with 8 bases between. Germline CDR1 and CDR2: SNHLY and FYNNEI. The CDR3 nucleotides are TGTGCCAGCAGTCAGGAACAGAACACTGAAGCTTTCTTT. Translated: CASSQEQNTEAFF.

DNA of the CDR3: TGTGCCAGCAGGACAGGGAATGAAAAACTGTTTTTT. Its translation is CASRTGNEKLFF. The chain carries TRBV27 and TRBJ1-4, with TRBD1 matching over 7 bases. Germline V gene sequence: CDR1 MNHEY, CDR2 SMNVEV (reference sequence). The ends lost 6 bases at V and 5 bases at J; junction bases unmatched: 0. The CDR3 spans 12 residues.

The sample holds a few counts of this clone. The J gene is TRBJ2-5, the V gene TRBV18; 11 bases agree with TRBD2. V lost 7 bases, J lost 4 bases, and 2 bases stayed unmatched. The germline CDR1 and CDR2 sequences are KGHSH and LQKENI. The CDR3 sequence is 13 residues long. The CDR3 DNA follows: TGTGCCAGCTTAGGACTAGCGGGAGAGACCCAGTACTTC. Its translation is CASLGLAGETQYF.